This entry is about one T cell receptor beta chain. The antigen remains undetermined. Exclusion of a patient followed from autoimmune disease history or systemic immunosuppression. Libraries were prepared by immunoSEQ multiplex PCR; TCRdb keeps only in-frame clonotypes and omits some of them. The top ten clones hold 0.8% to 1% of a sample with over 45,000 clones, roughly 86% of them seen once. Trimming removed 4 bases from V and 2 bases from J; junction bases left unmatched: 11. In germline, CDR1 is MNHNS, CDR2 SASEGT. The CDR3 length is 16 residues. This sample is part of a study of OX40 agonist ivuxolimab in advanced cancers. As for the study in general: A history of anti-PD-1, anti-PD-L1 or anti-CTLA-4 therapy was acceptable, and approximately 39% had some. Study conclusions and caveats: Average numbers of expanded clones were greater in CD8+ T cells than in CD4+. Doses of 0.1 to 3.0 mg/kg were accompanied by clonal expansion of CD4+ and CD8+ blood T cells by week 6.

The sequence came from an adult with an advanced solid tumor such as melanoma, head and neck, liver or kidney cancer. Material: CD4+ or CD8+ T cells sorted from blood, obtained in a trial of the OX40 agonist ivuxolimab. The chain employs TRBV6-1 and TRBJ2-7, with TRBD1 matching 7 bases. The CDR3 here is CASSGYRDSNTYEQYF. CDR3 in DNA: TGTGCCAGCAGTGGTTACCGGGACAGCAATACCTACGAGCAGTACTTC.